One and the same sample provided the 2 T cell receptor beta chains below, sequenced in a study of T-cell memory formation after mild COVID-19. TCRdb itself ran the 5' RACE reads through MiXCR, one entry per CDR3 protein. The repertoire holds approximately 440,000 distinct CDR3 sequences, with around 20% as singletons. Sequencing was performed on PBMCs or a T cell subset sorted from them (not recorded which). These receptor sequences come from an adult woman who had mild COVID-19 (a few samples of this study predate the infection). Cell type and time point are not known.

This chain uses TRBV2 with TRBJ2-1; maybe TRBD2 (6 bases). The germline V gene has CDR1 SNHLY and CDR2 FYNNEI. Deletions cut 5 bases from V and 9 bases from J, with 17 bases between. This CDR3 is 14 amino acids long. CDR3 residues: CASSSRLVRGEQFF. The CDR3 bases are TGTGCCAGCAGTTCCCGACTAGTTCGGGGTGAGCAGTTCTTC.

This clonotype was detected many times. The chain joins TRBV29-1 to TRBJ2-5, with D uncertain. This CDR3 spans 12 amino acids. Trimming took off 4 bases at V and 4 bases at J, with 10 bases between the two ends. Looked up from germline, CDR1 is SQVTM and CDR2 is ANQGSEA. The chain's CDR3 is CSVGIRGETQYF. The CDR3 DNA reads TGCAGCGTTGGTATCCGAGGAGAGACCCAGTACTTC.